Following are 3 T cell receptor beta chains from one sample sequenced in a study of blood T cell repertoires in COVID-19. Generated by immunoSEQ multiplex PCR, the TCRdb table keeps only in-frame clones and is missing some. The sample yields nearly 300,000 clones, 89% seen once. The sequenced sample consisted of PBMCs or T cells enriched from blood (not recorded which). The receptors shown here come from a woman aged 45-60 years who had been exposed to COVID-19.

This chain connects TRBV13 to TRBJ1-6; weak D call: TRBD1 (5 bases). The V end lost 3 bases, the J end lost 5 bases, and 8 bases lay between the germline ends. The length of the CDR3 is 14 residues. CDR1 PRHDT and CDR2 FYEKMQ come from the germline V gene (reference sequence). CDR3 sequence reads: CASSFAGNNSPLHF. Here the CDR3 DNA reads TGTGCCAGCAGCTTTGCAGGGAATAATTCACCCCTCCACTTT.

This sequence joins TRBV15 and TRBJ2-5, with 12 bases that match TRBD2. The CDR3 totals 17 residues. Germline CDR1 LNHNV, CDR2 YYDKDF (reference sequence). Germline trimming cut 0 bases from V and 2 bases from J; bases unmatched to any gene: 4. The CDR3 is CATSREVLAGGQETQYF. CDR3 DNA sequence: TGTGCCACCAGCAGAGAAGTACTAGCGGGGGGACAAGAGACCCAGTACTTC.

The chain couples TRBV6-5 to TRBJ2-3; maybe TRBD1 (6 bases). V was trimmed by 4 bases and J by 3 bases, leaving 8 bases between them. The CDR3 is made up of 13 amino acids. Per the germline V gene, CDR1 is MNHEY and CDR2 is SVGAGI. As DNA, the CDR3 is TGTGCCAGCAGTTCAACAGGGACAGATACGCAGTATTTT. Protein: CASSSTGTDTQYF.